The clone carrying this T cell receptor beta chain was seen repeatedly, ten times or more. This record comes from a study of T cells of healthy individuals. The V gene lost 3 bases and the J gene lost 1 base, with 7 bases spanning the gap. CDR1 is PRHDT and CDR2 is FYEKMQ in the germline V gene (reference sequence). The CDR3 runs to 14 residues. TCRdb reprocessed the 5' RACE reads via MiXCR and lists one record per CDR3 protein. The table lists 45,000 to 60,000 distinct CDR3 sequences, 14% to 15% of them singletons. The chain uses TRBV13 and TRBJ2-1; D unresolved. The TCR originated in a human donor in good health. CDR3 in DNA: TGTGCCAGCAGCTTCTCTCCGTCCTACAATGAGCAGTTCTTC. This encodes CASSFSPSYNEQFF.